The text below deals with one T cell receptor (beta chain). Its antigen is unknown. In germline, CDR1 is SGHRS, CDR2 YFSETQ. V dropped 3 bases and J dropped 2 bases, with 18 bases sitting between them. This CDR3 is 16 amino acids long. Sequencing relied on a cDNA template that was reverse transcribed from extracted RNA. Repertoires were generated with immunoSEQ multiplex PCR, while TCRdb's copy carries only in-frame clones and drops some. The sample holds some 130,000 clones; roughly 58% are singletons and the top ten take less than 5.5%. These data come from a study of CD8+ T cells in alopecia areata. Whole-study results and caveats: Scalp data also include sequences from resident alphabeta T cells of normal skin.

V is TRBV5-1 and J is TRBJ2-7, with a possible D match to TRBD2 (6 bases). The specimen was CD4+ T cells sorted from blood, collected at week 0. The sequence came from a human donor with alopecia areata. The CDR3 loop is CASSSTTGVVAYEQYF. CDR3 bases: TGCGCCAGCAGCTCCACTACGGGGGTGGTGGCCTACGAGCAGTACTTC.